Sequencing of this TCR beta chain was carried out in a study of blood T cell repertoires in COVID-19. The CDR3 is 14 residues long. Trimming stripped 8 bases from V and 6 bases from J, with 14 bases between. Participants, roughly 18 to 100 years old, spanned around 25 US areas. How the authors handled the data: Amplification of reference gene primers was used by the study to estimate nucleated cell counts. TCRdb's copy holds only in-frame clones and misses some; the assay was immunoSEQ multiplex PCR. For V, J and clone size, that table is used; D and trimming come from the DNA. Among a few hundred thousand clones listed, more than 75% were seen once. This clone was detected once.

This clonotype originated in a man aged 40-49 years who had recovered from COVID-19. The genes are TRBV23-1 and TRBJ1-6; D remains ambiguous. TRBV23-1 qualifies as an ORF whose function is uncertain. Sequenced material: PBMCs or T cells enriched from blood (not recorded which). As DNA, the CDR3 is TGCGCCAGCCCCCCCGGACTCATTAATTCACCCCTCCACTTT. Its translation: CASPPGLINSPLHF.